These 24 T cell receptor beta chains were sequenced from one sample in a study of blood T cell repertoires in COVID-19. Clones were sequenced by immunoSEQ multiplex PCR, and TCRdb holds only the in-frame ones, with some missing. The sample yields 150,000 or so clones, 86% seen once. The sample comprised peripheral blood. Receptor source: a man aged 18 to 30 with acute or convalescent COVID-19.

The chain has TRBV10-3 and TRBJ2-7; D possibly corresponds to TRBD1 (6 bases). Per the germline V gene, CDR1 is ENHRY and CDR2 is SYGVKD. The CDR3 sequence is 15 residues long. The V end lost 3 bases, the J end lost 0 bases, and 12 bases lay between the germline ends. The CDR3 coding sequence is TGTGCCATCAGTGACCCAGGGGTTAGCTCCTACGAGCAGTACGTC. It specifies CAISDPGVSSYEQYV.

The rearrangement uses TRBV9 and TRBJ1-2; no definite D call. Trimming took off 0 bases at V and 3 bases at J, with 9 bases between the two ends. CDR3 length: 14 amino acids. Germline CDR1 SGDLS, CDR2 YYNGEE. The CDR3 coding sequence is TGTGCCAGCAGCGTAGTTACCGGTGACTATGGCTACACCTTC. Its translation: CASSVVTGDYGYTF.

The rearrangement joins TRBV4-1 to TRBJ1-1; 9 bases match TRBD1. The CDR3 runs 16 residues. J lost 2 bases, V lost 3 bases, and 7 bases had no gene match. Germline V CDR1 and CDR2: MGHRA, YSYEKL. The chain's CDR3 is CASSHEPGQGNTEAFF. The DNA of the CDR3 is TGCGCCAGCAGCCATGAACCGGGACAGGGAAACACTGAAGCTTTCTTT.

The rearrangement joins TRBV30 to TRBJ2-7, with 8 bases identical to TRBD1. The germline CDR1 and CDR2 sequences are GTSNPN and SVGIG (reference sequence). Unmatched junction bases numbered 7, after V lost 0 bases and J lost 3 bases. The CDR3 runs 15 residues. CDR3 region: CAWSVGQGIIYEQYF. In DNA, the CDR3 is TGTGCCTGGAGTGTCGGACAGGGAATTATCTACGAGCAGTACTTC. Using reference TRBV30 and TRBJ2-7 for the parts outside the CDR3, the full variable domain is SQTIHQWPATLVQPVGSPLSLECTVEGTSNPNLYWYRQAAGRGLQLLFYSVGIGQISSEVPQNLSASRPQDRQFILSSKKLLLSDSGFYLCAWSVGQGIIYEQYFGPGTRLTVT.

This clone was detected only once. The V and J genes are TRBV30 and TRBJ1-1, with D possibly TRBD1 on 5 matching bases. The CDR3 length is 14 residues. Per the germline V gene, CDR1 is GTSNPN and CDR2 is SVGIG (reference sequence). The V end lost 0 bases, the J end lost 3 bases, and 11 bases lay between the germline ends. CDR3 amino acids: CAWSVKGGDTEAFF. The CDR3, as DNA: TGTGCCTGGAGTGTTAAGGGAGGGGACACTGAAGCTTTCTTT.

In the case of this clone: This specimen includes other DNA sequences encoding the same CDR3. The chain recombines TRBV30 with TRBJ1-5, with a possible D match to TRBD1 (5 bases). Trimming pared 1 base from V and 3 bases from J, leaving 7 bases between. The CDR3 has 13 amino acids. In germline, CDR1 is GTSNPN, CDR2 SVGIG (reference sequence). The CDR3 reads CAWSGGLNQPQHF. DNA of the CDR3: TGTGCCTGGAGTGGGGGACTCAATCAGCCCCAGCATTTT.

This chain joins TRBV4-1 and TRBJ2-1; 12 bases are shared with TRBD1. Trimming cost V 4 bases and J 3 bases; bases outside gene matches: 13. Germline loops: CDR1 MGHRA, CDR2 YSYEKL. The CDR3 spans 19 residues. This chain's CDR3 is CASSPYPTGQGANYNEQFF. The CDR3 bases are TGCGCCAGCAGCCCCTACCCGACGGGACAGGGGGCAAACTACAATGAGCAGTTCTTC.

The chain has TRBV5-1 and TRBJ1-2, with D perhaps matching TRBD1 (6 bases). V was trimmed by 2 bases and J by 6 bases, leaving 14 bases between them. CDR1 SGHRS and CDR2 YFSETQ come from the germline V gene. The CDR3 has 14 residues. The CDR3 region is CASSLTGPGDGYTF. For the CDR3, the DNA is TGCGCCAGCAGCTTAACAGGGCCCGGGGATGGCTACACCTTC.

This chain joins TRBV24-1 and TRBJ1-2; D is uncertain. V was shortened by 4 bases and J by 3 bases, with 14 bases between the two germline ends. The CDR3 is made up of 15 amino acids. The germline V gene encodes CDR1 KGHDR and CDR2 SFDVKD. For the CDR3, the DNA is TGTGCCACCAGTGAGCCGAACCGGGAGGACTATGGCTACACCTTC. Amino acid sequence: CATSEPNREDYGYTF.

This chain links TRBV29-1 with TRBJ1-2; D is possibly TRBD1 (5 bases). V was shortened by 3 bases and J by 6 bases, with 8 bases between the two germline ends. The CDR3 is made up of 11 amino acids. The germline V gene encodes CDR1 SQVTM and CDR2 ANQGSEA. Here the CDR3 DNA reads TGCAGCGTTGATGCGGGGGATGGCTACACCTTC. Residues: CSVDAGDGYTF. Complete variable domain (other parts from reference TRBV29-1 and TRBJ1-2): SAVISQKPSRDICQRGTSLTIQCQVDSQVTMMFWYRQQPGQSLTLIATANQGSEATYESGFVIDKFPISRPNLTFSTLTVSNMSPEDSSIYLCSVDAGDGYTFGSGTRLTVV.

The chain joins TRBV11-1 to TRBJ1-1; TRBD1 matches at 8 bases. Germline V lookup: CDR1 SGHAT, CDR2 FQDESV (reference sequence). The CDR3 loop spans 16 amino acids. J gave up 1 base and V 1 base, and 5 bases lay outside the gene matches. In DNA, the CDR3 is TGTGCCAGCAGCTTAGGGACAGGGTCCAGGAACACTGAAGCTTTCTTT. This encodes CASSLGTGSRNTEAFF.

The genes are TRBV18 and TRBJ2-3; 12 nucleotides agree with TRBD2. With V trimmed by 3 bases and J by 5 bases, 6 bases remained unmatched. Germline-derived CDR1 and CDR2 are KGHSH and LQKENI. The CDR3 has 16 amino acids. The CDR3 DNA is TGTGCCAGCTCACCCCGGACTAGCGGGGCGAGAGATACGCAGTATTTT. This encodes CASSPRTSGARDTQYF.

The CDR3 region has the DNA TGTGCCAGCTCACCAACACAGGGAAGCTCACCCCTCCACTTT. Amino acids: CASSPTQGSSPLHF. The chain has TRBV18 and TRBJ1-6; D might be TRBD1 (6 bases). The ends were cut back, 2 bases at V and 10 bases at J, with 12 bases in the middle. The CDR3 sequence is 14 residues long. Germline V gene data show CDR1 as KGHSH and CDR2 as LQKENI. The full variable domain, with the rest looked up from reference TRBV18 and TRBJ1-6, is NAGVMQNPRHLVRRRGQEARLRCSPMKGHSHVYWYRQLPEEGLKFMVYLQKENIIDESGMPKERFSAEFPKEGPSILRIQQVVRGDSAAYFCASSPTQGSSPLHFGNGTRLTVT.

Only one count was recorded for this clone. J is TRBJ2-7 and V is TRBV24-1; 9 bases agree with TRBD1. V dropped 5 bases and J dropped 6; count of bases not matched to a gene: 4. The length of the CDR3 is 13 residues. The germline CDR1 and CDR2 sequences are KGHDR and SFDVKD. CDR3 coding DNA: TGTGCCACCAGTGGGTGGGGACAGGGCGAGCAGTACTTC. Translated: CATSGWGQGEQYF.

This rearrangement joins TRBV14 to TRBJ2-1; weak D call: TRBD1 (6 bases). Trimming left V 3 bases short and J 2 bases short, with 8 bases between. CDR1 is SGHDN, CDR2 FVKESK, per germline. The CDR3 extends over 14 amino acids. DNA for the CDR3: TGTGCCAGCAGCCAGGGACACCCCTACAATGAGCAGTTCTTC. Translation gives CASSQGHPYNEQFF.

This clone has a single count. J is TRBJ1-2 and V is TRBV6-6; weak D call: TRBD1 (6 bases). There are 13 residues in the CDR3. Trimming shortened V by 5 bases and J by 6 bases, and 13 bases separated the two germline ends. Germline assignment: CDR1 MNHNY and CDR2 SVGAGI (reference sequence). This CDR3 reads CASSQGGGNGYTF. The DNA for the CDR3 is TGTGCCAGCAGTCAAGGGGGGGGGAATGGCTACACCTTC.

CDR3 coding DNA: TGTGCCATCAGTGAGGCACAGGGTTACGAGCAGTACGTC. Translation gives CAISEAQGYEQYV. The chain joins TRBV10-3 to TRBJ2-7; D possibly corresponds to TRBD1 (6 bases). This CDR3 region has 13 residues. V shed 2 bases and J shed 4 bases, with 9 bases lying between them. Germline V gene lookup returns CDR1 ENHRY and CDR2 SYGVKD.

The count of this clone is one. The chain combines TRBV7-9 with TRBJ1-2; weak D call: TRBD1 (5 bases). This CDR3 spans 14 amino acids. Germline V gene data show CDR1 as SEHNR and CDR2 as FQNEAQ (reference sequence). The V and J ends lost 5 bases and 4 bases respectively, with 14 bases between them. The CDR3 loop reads CASSPADSLYGYTF. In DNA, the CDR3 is TGTGCCAGCAGCCCCGCTGACAGTCTCTATGGCTACACCTTC.

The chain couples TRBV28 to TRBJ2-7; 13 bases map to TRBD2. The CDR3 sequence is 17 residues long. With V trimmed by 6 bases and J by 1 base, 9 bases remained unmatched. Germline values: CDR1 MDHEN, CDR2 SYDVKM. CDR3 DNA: TGTGCCAGCAGAAGACTAGCGGGGGGCCGTTGGTCCTACGAGCAGTACTTC. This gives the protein CASRRLAGGRWSYEQYF.

The CDR3 coding sequence is TGCGCCAGCAGCTTTGGGGGGGGGAGCAATTCACCCCTCCACTTT. This codes for CASSFGGGSNSPLHF. V usage is TRBV5-1 and J usage is TRBJ1-6; D is perhaps TRBD1 (5 bases). In germline, CDR1 is SGHRS, CDR2 YFSETQ. Trimming left V 2 bases short and J 7 bases short, with 13 bases between. CDR3 size: 15 residues. The full variable domain, its missing parts supplied by reference TRBV5-1 and TRBJ1-6, is KAGVTQTPRYLIKTRGQQVTLSCSPISGHRSVSWYQQTPGQGLQFLFEYFSETQRNKGNFPGRFSGRQFSNSRSEMNVSTLELGDSALYLCASSFGGGSNSPLHFGNGTRLTVT.

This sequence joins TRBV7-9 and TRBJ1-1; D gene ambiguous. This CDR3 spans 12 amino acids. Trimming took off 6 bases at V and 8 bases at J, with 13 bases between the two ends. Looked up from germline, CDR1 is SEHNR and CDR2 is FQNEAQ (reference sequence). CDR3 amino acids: CASRLEREEAFF. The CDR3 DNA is TGTGCCAGCAGGCTTGAGAGAGAGGAAGCTTTCTTT.

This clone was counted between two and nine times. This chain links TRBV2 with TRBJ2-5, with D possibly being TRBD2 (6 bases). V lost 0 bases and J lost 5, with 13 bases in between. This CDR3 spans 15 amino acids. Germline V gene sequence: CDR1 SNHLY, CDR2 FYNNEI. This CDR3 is CASSEAGTVLETQYF. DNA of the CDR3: TGTGCCAGCAGTGAAGCCGGGACTGTTCTTGAGACCCAGTACTTC.

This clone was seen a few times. CDR3: CASSLRGGGNTIYF. In DNA form, the CDR3 reads TGCGCCAGCAGCCTAAGGGGGGGTGGAAACACCATATATTTT. The chain has TRBV5-1 and TRBJ1-3, with D perhaps matching TRBD1 (6 bases). This CDR3 region has 14 residues. The germline CDR1 and CDR2 sequences are SGHRS and YFSETQ. Between the trimmed V and J ends, which lost 4 bases and 3 bases, there was a span of 11 bases.

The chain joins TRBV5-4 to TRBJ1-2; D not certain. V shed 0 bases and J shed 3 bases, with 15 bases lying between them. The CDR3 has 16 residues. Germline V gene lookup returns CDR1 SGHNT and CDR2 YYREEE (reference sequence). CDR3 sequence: CASSLDSGVGDYGYTF. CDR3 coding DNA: TGTGCCAGCAGCTTGGATAGTGGGGTGGGAGACTATGGCTACACCTTC. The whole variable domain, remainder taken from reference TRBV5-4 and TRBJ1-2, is ETGVTQSPTHLIKTRGQQVTLRCSSQSGHNTVSWYQQALGQGPQFIFQYYREEENGRGNFPPRFSGLQFPNYSSELNVNALELDDSALYLCASSLDSGVGDYGYTFGSGTRLTVV.